The source of this T cell receptor beta chain is a study of blood T cell repertoires in COVID-19. Study-wide context: Acute and convalescent COVID-19 samples came from the United States, Italy and Spain.

Profiling relied on immunoSEQ multiplex PCR, and the TCRdb table lists in-frame clones only, not all of them. The sample has around 160,000 clones; 70% to 90% are singletons. This CDR3 is built from 13 residues. Germline-derived CDR1 and CDR2 are WSHSY and SAAADI. V trimming: 2 bases; J trimming: 10 bases; junction bases outside the gene matches: 5. The TCR sequence derives from a man aged 18 to 30 with acute or convalescent COVID-19. The J gene is TRBJ2-1, the V gene TRBV10-2; TRBD1 matches at 7 bases. Specimen: peripheral blood. CDR3 amino acids: CASSEPPDREQFF. DNA of the CDR3: TGCGCCAGCAGTGAGCCCCCGGACAGGGAGCAGTTCTTC.